The source of this T cell receptor beta chain is a study of brain T cells in children with intractable seizures. Study results and limitations: Pre- and post-surgery blood differed in depth, so pre-surgery absences may be undersampling.

Time point defined: blood from clinic visit 5 months post-surgery; TSC patient then seizure free. Surgery cases with the highest brain T cell transcript signatures were chosen for sequencing. This CDR3 has 11 residues. V was shortened by 6 bases and J by 6 bases, with 8 bases between the two germline ends. Germline CDR1 reads SQVTM; CDR2 reads ANQGSEA. Data came from immunoSEQ multiplex PCR; TCRdb stores just in-frame clones and leaves some out. The table lists approximately 330,000 clones, 85% to 95% of them singletons, with about 6% in the top ten. Worth noting for this clone: What it binds is not known.

V and J are TRBV29-1 and TRBJ2-2, with no clear D. The sequence derives from a boy under three years old with tuberous sclerosis and intractable seizures. The sample was peripheral blood, taken approximately 5 months after surgery. Written as DNA, the CDR3 is TGCAGCGTCCACATCTCCGGGGAGCTGTTTTTT. This sequence encodes CSVHISGELFF.